This TCR beta chain is from a study of CD8+ T cells in alopecia areata. Study in general: The drug, tofacitinib, lasted 6 to 18 months, followed by 6 months off drug. The study's findings and limits: More clonal than normal scalp was lesional scalp, particularly alopecia totalis/universalis.

As part of sample collection, lesional scalp punch biopsies and peripheral blood were taken from alopecia areata patients. cDNA reverse transcribed from extracted RNA served as the sequencing template. Some clones are missing from TCRdb's copy, which holds only in-frame ones; the method was immunoSEQ multiplex PCR. The table records roughly 250,000 clones, 65% to 70% of them present only once. This CDR3 is 12 amino acids long. Germline V CDR1 and CDR2: SQVTM, ANQGSEA. V was cut by 7 bases and J by 4 bases, with 11 bases left in between. As concerns this clone: The antigen is unknown.

Sample: CD4+ T cells sorted from blood, taken at week 0. The chain uses TRBV29-1 and TRBJ2-1; no clear D. The TCR originated in a human donor with alopecia areata. CDR3 coding DNA: TGCAGCGCCCTAAAGGGTTACAATGAGCAGTTCTTC. Protein sequence: CSALKGYNEQFF.